This T cell receptor (beta chain) was documented in a study of shared clonotypes between healthy human individuals. Investigators spread the genomic DNA of each subset evenly over several immunoSEQ plates. Original processing notes: Filtering differed for immunoSEQ, which gave only junction sequences without quality scores. Here immunoSEQ multiplex PCR was the method, and the copy in TCRdb shows in-frame clones only, minus some. The D gene and trimming were derived from the DNA, and the V and J assignments and clone size from that table. The sample carries 950,000 to 1,100,000 clones, around 76% recorded once. There are 13 residues in the CDR3. CDR1 is LNHDA and CDR2 is SQIVND in the germline V gene (reference sequence). V was pared by 3 bases and J by 3 bases, with 6 bases between. The donors were all Caucasian adults (living in Nashville, Tennessee). Only one count was recorded for this clone. Different DNA sequences within this sample yield the same CDR3.

The sample consisted of memory CD4+ T cells sorted from blood. Subset meaning: CD45RA-negative fraction. The sequence derives from a young man in good health. The V and J genes are TRBV19 and TRBJ1-5; D is undetermined. This chain's CDR3 is CASSILVNQPQHF. CDR3 nucleotide sequence: TGTGCCAGTAGTATTTTAGTCAATCAGCCCCAGCATTTT.